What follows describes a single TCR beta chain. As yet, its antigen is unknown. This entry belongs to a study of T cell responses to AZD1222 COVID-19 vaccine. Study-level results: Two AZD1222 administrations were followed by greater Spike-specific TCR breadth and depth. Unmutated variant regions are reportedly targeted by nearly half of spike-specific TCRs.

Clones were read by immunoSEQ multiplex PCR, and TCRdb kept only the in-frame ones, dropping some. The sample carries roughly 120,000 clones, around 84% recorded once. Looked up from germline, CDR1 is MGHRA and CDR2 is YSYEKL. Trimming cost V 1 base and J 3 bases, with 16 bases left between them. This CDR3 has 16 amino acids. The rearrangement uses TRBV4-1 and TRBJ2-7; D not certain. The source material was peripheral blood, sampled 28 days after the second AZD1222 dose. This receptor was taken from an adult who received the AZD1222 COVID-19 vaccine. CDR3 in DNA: TGCGCCAGCAGCCAAGTTACGAGGTTGGCGGACTACGAGCAGTACTTC. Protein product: CASSQVTRLADYEQYF.